This record concerns one T cell receptor (beta chain) sequence. The antigen is not known. The data are from a study of cytomegalovirus exposure and HLA in healthy donors. Findings and limits, study-wide: As was reported, the classifier diagnosed cytomegalovirus status with high specificity and sensitivity. It was reported that TCR beta sequences correctly inferred the HLA-A and HLA-B alleles for most subjects. Evidence from a later analysis indicated that most CMV-associated TCR beta chains looked HLA-restricted. Cytomegalovirus-associated status was assigned to around 160 TCR beta chains.

Deletions cut 0 bases from V and 7 bases from J, with 9 bases between. Germline V lookup: CDR1 LGHNA, CDR2 YSLEER. The CDR3 loop spans 14 amino acids. The PCR ran on 60 Vbeta and 13 Jbeta primers. Here immunoSEQ multiplex PCR was the method, and the copy in TCRdb shows in-frame clones only, minus some. The sample yields approximately 240,000 clones, approximately 90% seen once. J is TRBJ2-2 and V is TRBV4-3; no clear D. This receptor was taken from a woman under 30 in good health and CMV-seronegative. The sample consisted of PBMCs. DNA for the CDR3: TGCGCCAGCAGCCAAGAGCAGGTGGACGGGGAGCTGTTTTTT. The encoded protein is CASSQEQVDGELFF.